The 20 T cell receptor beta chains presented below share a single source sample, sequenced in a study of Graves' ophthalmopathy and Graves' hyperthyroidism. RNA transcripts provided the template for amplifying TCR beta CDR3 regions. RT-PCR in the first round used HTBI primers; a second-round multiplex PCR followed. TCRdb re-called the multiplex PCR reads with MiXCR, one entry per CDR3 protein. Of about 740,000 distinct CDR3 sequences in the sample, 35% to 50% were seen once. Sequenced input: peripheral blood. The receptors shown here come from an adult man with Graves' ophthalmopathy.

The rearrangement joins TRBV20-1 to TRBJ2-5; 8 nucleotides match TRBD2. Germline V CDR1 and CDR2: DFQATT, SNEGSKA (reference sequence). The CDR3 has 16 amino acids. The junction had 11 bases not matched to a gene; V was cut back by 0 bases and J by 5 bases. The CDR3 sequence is CSARDPKEREFETQYF. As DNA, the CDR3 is TGCAGTGCTAGAGATCCTAAGGAGCGGGAGTTTGAGACCCAGTACTTC.

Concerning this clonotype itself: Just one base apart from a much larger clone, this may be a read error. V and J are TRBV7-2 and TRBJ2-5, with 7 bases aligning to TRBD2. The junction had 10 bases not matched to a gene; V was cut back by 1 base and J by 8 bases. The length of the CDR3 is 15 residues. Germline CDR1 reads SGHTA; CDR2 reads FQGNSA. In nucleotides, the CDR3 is TGTGCCAGCAGCTTAGGTGGCGGGTCGGGGGGAACCCAGTACTTC. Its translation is CASSLGGGSGGTQYF.

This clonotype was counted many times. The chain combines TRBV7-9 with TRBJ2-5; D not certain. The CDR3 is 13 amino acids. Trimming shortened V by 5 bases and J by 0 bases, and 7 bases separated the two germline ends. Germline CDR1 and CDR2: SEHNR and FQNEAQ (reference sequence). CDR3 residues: CASSPPDQETQYF. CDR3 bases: TGTGCCAGCAGCCCCCCTGACCAAGAGACCCAGTACTTC.

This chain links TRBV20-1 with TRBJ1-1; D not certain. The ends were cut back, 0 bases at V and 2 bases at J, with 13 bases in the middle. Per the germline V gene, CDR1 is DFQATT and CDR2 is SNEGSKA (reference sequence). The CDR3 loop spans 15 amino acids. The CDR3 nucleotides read TGCAGTGCTAGAGATCTCGCAGCCCTTAACACTGAAGCTTTCTTT. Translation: CSARDLAALNTEAFF.

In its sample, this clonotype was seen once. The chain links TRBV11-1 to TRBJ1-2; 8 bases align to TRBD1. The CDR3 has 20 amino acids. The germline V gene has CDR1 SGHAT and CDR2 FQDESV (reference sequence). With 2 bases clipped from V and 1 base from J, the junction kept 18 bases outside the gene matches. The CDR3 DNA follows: TGTGCCAGCAGCTTAATAGCGCTAGACAGGGGCAGGACTCATAACTATGGCTACACCTTC. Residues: CASSLIALDRGRTHNYGYTF.

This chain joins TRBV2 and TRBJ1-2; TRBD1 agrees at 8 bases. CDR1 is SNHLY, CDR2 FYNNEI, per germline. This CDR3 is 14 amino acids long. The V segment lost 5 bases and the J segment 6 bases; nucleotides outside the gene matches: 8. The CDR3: CASSPPGGGNGYTF. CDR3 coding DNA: TGTGCCAGCAGTCCCCCAGGGGGCGGGAATGGCTACACCTTC. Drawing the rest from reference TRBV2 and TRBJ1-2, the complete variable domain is EPEVTQTPSHQVTQMGQEVILRCVPISNHLYFYWYRQILGQKVEFLVSFYNNEISEKSEIFDDQFSVERPDGSNFTLKIRSTKLEDSAMYFCASSPPGGGNGYTFGSGTRLTVV.

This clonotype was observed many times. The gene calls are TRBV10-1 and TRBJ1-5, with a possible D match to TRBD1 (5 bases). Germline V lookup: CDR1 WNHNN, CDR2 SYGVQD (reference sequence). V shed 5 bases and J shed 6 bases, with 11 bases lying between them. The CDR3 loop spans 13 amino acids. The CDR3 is CASSPAGGQPQHF. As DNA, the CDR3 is TGCGCCAGCAGTCCGGCCGGGGGTCAGCCCCAGCATTTT.

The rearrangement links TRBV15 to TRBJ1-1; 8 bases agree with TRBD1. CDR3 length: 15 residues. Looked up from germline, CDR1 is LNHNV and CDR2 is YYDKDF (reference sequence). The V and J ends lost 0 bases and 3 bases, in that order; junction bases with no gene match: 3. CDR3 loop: CATSRDSGGDTEAFF. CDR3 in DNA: TGTGCCACCAGCAGAGATTCAGGGGGCGACACTGAAGCTTTCTTT.

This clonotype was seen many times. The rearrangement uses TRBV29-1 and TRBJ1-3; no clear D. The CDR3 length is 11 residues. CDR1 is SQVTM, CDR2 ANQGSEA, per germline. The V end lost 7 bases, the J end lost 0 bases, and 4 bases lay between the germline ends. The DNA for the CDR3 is TGCAGCGCCGACTCTGGAAACACCATATATTTT. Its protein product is CSADSGNTIYF.

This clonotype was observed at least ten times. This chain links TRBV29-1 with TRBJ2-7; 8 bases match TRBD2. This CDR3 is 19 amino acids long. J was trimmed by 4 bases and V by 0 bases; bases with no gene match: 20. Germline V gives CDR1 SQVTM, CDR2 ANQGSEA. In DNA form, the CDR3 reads TGCAGCGTTGAAGATCCGGGGGGTAGCAGCGGGAGAACGGGGTACGAGCAGTACTTC. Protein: CSVEDPGGSSGRTGYEQYF.

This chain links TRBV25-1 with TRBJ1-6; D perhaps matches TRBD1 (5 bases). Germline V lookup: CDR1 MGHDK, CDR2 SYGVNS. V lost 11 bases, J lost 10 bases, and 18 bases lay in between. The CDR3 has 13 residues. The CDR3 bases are TGTGCCTGCCATCTAGGGGAGAGCTCACCCCTCCACTTT. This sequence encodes CACHLGESSPLHF.

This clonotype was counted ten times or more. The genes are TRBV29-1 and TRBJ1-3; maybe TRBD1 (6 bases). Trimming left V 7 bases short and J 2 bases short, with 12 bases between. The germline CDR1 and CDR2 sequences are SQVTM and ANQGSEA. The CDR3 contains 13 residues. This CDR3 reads CSGKGGPGNTIYF. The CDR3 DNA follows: TGCAGCGGAAAAGGGGGACCTGGAAACACCATATATTTT.

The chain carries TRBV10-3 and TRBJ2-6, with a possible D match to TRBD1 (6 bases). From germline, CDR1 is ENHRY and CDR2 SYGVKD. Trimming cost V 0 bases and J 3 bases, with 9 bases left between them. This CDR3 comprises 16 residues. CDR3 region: CAISESSGVGANVLTF. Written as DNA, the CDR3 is TGTGCCATCAGTGAGTCCTCAGGGGTTGGGGCCAACGTCCTGACTTTC.

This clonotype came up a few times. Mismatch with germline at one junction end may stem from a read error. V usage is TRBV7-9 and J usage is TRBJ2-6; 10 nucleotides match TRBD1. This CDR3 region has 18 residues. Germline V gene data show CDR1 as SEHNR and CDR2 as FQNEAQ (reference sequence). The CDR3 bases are TGCGCCAGCAGCCCGGGACAGGGGCCCGCCTCTGGGGCCAACGTCCTGACTTTC. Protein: CASSPGQGPASGANVLTF.

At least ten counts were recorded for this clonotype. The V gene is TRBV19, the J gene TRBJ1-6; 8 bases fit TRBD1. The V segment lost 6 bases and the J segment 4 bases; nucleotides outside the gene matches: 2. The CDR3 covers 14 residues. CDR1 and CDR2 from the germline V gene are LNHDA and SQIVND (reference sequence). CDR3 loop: CASRRQGYNSPLHF. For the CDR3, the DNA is TGTGCCAGTAGGAGACAGGGGTATAATTCACCCCTCCACTTT.

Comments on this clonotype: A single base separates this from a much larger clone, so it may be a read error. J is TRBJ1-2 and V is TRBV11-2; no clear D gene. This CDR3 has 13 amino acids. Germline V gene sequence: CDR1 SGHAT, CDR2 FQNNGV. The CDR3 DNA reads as TGTGCCAGCAGCTTCTTGTGGACCTATGACTACACCTTC. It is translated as CASSFLWTYDYTF.

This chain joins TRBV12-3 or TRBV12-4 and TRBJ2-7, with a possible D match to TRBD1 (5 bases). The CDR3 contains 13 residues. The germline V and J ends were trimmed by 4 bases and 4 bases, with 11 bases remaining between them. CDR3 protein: CASSYFQGYEQYF. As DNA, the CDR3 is TGTGCCAGCAGTTACTTCCAGGGTTACGAGCAGTACTTC.

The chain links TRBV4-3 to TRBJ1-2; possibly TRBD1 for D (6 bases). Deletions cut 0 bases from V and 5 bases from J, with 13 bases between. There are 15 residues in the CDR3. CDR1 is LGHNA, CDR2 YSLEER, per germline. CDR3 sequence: CASSQDDGGGYGYTF. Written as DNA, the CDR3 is TGCGCCAGCAGCCAAGATGACGGGGGCGGGTATGGCTACACCTTC.

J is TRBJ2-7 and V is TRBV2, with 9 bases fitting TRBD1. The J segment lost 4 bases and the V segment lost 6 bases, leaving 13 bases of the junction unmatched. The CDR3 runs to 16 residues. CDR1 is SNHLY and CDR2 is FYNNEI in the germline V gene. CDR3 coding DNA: TGTGCCAGCAGGGAGATACCGGGACAGGGTGGTTACGAGCAGTACTTC. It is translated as CASREIPGQGGYEQYF.

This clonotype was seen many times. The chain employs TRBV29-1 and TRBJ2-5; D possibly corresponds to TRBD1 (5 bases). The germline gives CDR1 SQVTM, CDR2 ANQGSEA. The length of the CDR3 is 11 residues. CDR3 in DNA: TGCAGTTTACAGGTCTGGGAGACCCAGTACTTC. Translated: CSLQVWETQYF.